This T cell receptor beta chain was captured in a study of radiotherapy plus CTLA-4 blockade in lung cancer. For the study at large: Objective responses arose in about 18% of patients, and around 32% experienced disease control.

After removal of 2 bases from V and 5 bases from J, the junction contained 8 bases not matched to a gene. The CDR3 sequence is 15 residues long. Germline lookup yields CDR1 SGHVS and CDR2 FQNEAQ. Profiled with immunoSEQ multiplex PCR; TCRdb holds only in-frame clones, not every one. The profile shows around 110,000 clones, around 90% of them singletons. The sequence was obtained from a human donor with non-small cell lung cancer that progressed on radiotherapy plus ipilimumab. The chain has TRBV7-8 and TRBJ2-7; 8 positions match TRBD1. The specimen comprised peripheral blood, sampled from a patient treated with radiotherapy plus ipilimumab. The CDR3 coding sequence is TGTGCCAGCAGCTTATCTGGACAGGGAGCTCACGAGCAGTACTTC. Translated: CASSLSGQGAHEQYF.